These T cell receptor beta chains were read from a single sample in a study of blood T cell repertoires in COVID-19. Sequencing was performed with immunoSEQ multiplex PCR; in TCRdb, only in-frame clones are kept and a portion is missing. This table holds under 400,000 clones, nearly 90% found once. The source material was peripheral blood. These receptors all stem from a man younger than 35 with active or convalescent COVID-19. The CDR3 runs from the conserved cysteine through the conserved F or W. The D gene is left open where the match is weak. Only part of the rows carry a size: once, few, many, or a class if the clone is expanded.

size: NA; V: TRBV20-1; J: TRBJ2-1; D: NA; CDR3: CSASGTSYNEQFF; DNA: TGCAGTGCCAGTGGGACAAGCTACAATGAGCAGTTCTTC
size: NA; V: TRBV25-1; J: TRBJ1-5; D: NA; CDR3: CASNRQGRNQPQHF; DNA: TGTGCCAGCAACAGGCAGGGAAGGAATCAGCCCCAGCATTTT
size: NA; V: TRBV11-2; J: TRBJ2-1; D: NA; CDR3: CASSLAGIYNEQFF; DNA: TGTGCCAGCAGCTTAGCCGGGATCTACAATGAGCAGTTCTTC
size: NA; V: TRBV5-8; J: TRBJ2-7; D: NA; CDR3: CASTSLVRGLSYEQYF; DNA: TGTGCCAGCACCTCTTTAGTCCGGGGACTCTCCTACGAGCAGTACTTC
size: NA; V: TRBV30; J: TRBJ1-6; D: TRBD1; CDR3: CAWAGGRNSPLHF; DNA: TGTGCCTGGGCAGGGGGGCGGAATTCACCCCTCCACTTT
size: NA; V: TRBV2; J: TRBJ1-4; D: TRBD1; CDR3: CASRTQTGINEKLFF; DNA: TGTGCCAGCAGAACCCAGACAGGGATTAATGAAAAACTGTTTTTT
size: NA; V: TRBV11-3; J: TRBJ2-3; D: NA; CDR3: CASSSGGHLSSTDTQYF; DNA: TGTGCCAGCAGCTCGGGGGGACACCTTTCTAGCACAGATACGCAGTATTTT
size: NA; V: TRBV12-3/TRBV12-4; J: TRBJ1-1; D: NA; CDR3: CASSNSMNTEAFF; DNA: TGTGCCAGCAGTAACAGTATGAACACTGAAGCTTTCTTT
size: NA; V: TRBV9; J: TRBJ2-1; D: NA; CDR3: CASSVGRIADEQFF; DNA: TGTGCCAGCAGCGTAGGGAGGATAGCGGATGAGCAGTTCTTC
size: NA; V: TRBV11-2; J: TRBJ2-7; D: NA; CDR3: CASSLREGGYEQYF; DNA: TGTGCCAGCAGCCTGAGGGAAGGGGGCTACGAGCAGTACTTC
size: once; V: TRBV5-1; J: TRBJ2-1; D: NA; CDR3: CASSLGDNEQFF; DNA: TGCGCCAGCAGCTTAGGGGACAATGAGCAGTTCTTC
size: NA; V: TRBV28; J: TRBJ1-5; D: TRBD1; CDR3: CASKGGTGGQPQHF; DNA: TGTGCCAGCAAAGGCGGGACAGGGGGTCAGCCCCAGCATTTT
size: NA; V: TRBV4-3; J: TRBJ1-5; D: TRBD1; CDR3: CASSQDPTGVQPQHF; DNA: TGCGCCAGCAGCCAAGATCCGACAGGGGTTCAGCCCCAGCATTTT
size: NA; V: TRBV11-2; J: TRBJ2-1; D: TRBD2; CDR3: CASSLGTSGNNEQFF; DNA: TGTGCCAGCAGCTTAGGGACTAGCGGTAACAATGAGCAGTTCTTC
size: NA; V: TRBV18; J: TRBJ1-2; D: NA; CDR3: CASSLNWDKDYGYTF; DNA: TGTGCCAGCTCACTTAATTGGGACAAGGACTATGGCTACACCTTC
size: once; V: TRBV19; J: TRBJ2-3; D: NA; CDR3: CASSRDGWRASTDTQYF; DNA: TGTGCCAGTAGCCGGGACGGGTGGAGGGCCAGCACAGATACGCAGTATTTT
size: NA; V: TRBV4-3; J: TRBJ1-6; D: TRBD1; CDR3: CASSSRGDSNSPLHF; DNA: TGCGCCAGCAGCAGCAGGGGGGACTCTAATTCACCCCTCCACTTT
size: NA; V: TRBV4-3; J: TRBJ1-5; D: NA; CDR3: CASSQDSGISQPQHF; DNA: TGCGCCAGCAGCCAAGACTCCGGGATTAGTCAGCCCCAGCATTTT
size: NA; V: TRBV11-3; J: TRBJ2-1; D: NA; CDR3: CASSLAPFLKGGNEQFF; DNA: TGTGCCAGCAGCTTAGCCCCTTTTCTTAAAGGGGGCAATGAGCAGTTCTTC
size: NA; V: TRBV6-4; J: TRBJ2-4; D: TRBD1; CDR3: CASRGGQGENIQYF; DNA: TGTGCCAGCAGGGGGGGACAGGGAGAAAACATTCAGTACTTC
size: NA; V: TRBV7-3; J: TRBJ1-4; D: TRBD1; CDR3: CASSSHRGQNEKLFF; DNA: TGTGCCAGCAGCTCCCACAGGGGCCAAAATGAAAAACTGTTTTTT
size: few; V: TRBV19; J: TRBJ1-4; D: NA; CDR3: CASSIFDSPREKLFF; DNA: TGTGCCAGTAGTATATTTGACAGCCCTAGGGAAAAACTGTTTTTT
size: NA; V: TRBV19; J: TRBJ2-7; D: NA; CDR3: CASSINLARFAEQYF; DNA: TGTGCCAGTAGTATAAATCTTGCGAGGTTCGCCGAGCAGTACTTC
size: NA; V: TRBV12-3/TRBV12-4; J: TRBJ1-1; D: NA; CDR3: CASRVRENTEAFF; DNA: TGTGCCAGCAGAGTCAGGGAAAACACTGAAGCTTTCTTT
size: NA; V: TRBV10-3; J: TRBJ2-7; D: NA; CDR3: CAISEPGTLEQYF; DNA: TGTGCCATCAGTGAGCCAGGGACTTTGGAGCAGTACTTC
size: NA; V: TRBV28; J: TRBJ2-2; D: TRBD1; CDR3: CASSLQRTGNNGELFF; DNA: TGTGCCAGCAGTTTACAACGGACAGGGAATAACGGGGAGCTGTTTTTT
size: NA; V: TRBV11-1; J: TRBJ2-7; D: TRBD1; CDR3: CASSSPYGRGFNEQYF; DNA: TGTGCCAGCAGCTCCCCCTACGGCAGGGGGTTCAACGAGCAGTACTTC
size: NA; V: TRBV6-5; J: TRBJ1-3; D: NA; CDR3: CASRRGGLWGNTIYF; DNA: TGTGCCAGCAGGCGGGGAGGGCTCTGGGGAAACACCATATATTTT
size: NA; V: TRBV5-6; J: TRBJ1-5; D: NA; CDR3: CASSLGRDWQPQHF; DNA: TGTGCCAGCAGCTTGGGCAGGGATTGGCAGCCCCAGCATTTT
size: NA; V: TRBV3-1/TRBV3-2; J: TRBJ2-5; D: TRBD2; CDR3: CASSPGLAEQETQYF; DNA: TGTGCCAGCAGCCCTGGACTAGCGGAGCAAGAGACCCAGTACTTC
size: NA; V: TRBV13; J: TRBJ1-3; D: TRBD1; CDR3: CASSLDRALYTIYF; DNA: TGTGCCAGCAGCCTCGACAGGGCTCTATACACCATATATTTT
size: NA; V: TRBV11-2; J: TRBJ2-5; D: NA; CDR3: CASSLPPRETQYF; DNA: TGTGCCAGCAGCTTACCCCCTAGAGAGACCCAGTACTTC
size: NA; V: TRBV20-1; J: TRBJ1-2; D: NA; CDR3: CSASFRGAYGYTF; DNA: TGCAGTGCTAGTTTTCGGGGAGCCTATGGCTACACCTTC
size: NA; V: TRBV29-1; J: TRBJ1-2; D: NA; CDR3: CSVGRGGFDTF; DNA: TGCAGCGTTGGCAGAGGAGGGTTCGACACCTTC
size: NA; V: TRBV7-3; J: TRBJ2-3; D: NA; CDR3: CASSLMGRVTDTQYF; DNA: TGTGCCAGCAGCTTAATGGGCAGGGTCACAGATACGCAGTATTTT
size: once; V: TRBV27; J: TRBJ2-5; D: TRBD1; CDR3: CASAPDRVRETQYF; DNA: TGTGCCAGCGCCCCGGACAGGGTTCGGGAGACCCAGTACTTC
size: NA; V: TRBV27; J: TRBJ2-7; D: TRBD2; CDR3: CASSTGLAPTYEQYF; DNA: TGTGCCAGCAGTACGGGACTAGCGCCTACCTACGAGCAGTACTTC
size: once; V: TRBV19; J: TRBJ2-7; D: TRBD1; CDR3: CASSIDRGYEQYF; DNA: TGTGCCAGTAGTATTGACAGGGGTTACGAGCAGTACTTC
size: NA; V: TRBV18; J: TRBJ2-1; D: TRBD2; CDR3: CASSTSGGAEQFF; DNA: TGTGCCAGCTCGACTAGCGGGGGGGCTGAGCAGTTCTTC
size: NA; V: TRBV4-1; J: TRBJ2-1; D: TRBD2; CDR3: CASTLGLERANEQFF; DNA: TGCGCCAGCACCCTGGGACTAGAGAGGGCAAATGAGCAGTTCTTC
size: many; V: TRBV5-1; J: TRBJ2-7; D: NA; CDR3: CASSKTWDEQYF; DNA: TGCGCCAGCAGCAAGACATGGGACGAGCAGTACTTC
size: few; V: TRBV7-3; J: TRBJ1-3; D: NA; CDR3: CASSSGSSGNTIYF; DNA: TGTGCCAGCAGCTCTGGGAGCTCTGGAAACACCATATATTTT
size: NA; V: TRBV7-2; J: TRBJ2-2; D: NA; CDR3: CASSLRGGASTGELFF; DNA: TGTGCCAGCAGCTTACGTGGCGGGGCTTCCACCGGGGAGCTGTTTTTT
size: NA; V: TRBV19; J: TRBJ2-2; D: NA; CDR3: CASNTQEYTGELFF; DNA: TGTGCCAGTAACACACAGGAGTACACCGGGGAGCTGTTTTTT
size: NA; V: TRBV28; J: TRBJ1-1; D: NA; CDR3: CASSLPLAGTEAFF; DNA: TGTGCCAGCAGTTTACCCCTAGCGGGCACTGAAGCTTTCTTT
size: NA; V: TRBV27; J: TRBJ2-1; D: NA; CDR3: CASGHPNEQFF; DNA: TGTGCCAGCGGGCATCCGAATGAGCAGTTCTTC
size: NA; V: TRBV6-5; J: TRBJ2-1; D: NA; CDR3: CASSIRGDEQFF; DNA: TGTGCCAGCAGTATCAGGGGGGATGAGCAGTTCTTC